A single sample gave rise to the 21 T cell receptor beta chains below, sequenced in a study of T-cell reconstitution after alpha-beta-depleted transplantation in children. Preparing the TCRbeta library involved the use of unique molecular identifiers. In TCRdb, the PCR reads were re-called with MiXCR into one record per CDR3 protein. The sample lists more than 550,000 distinct CDR3 sequences, 8% to 11% occurring once. Sequenced material: PBMCs from the stem cell graft donor, taken from the stem cell graft. The origin of the receptors is a human donor who donated a stem cell graft to a child with acute myeloid leukemia.

DNA for the CDR3: TGTGCCACCACAGGGGGCGGCTACAATGAGCAGTTCTTC. Its protein is CATTGGGYNEQFF. V and J are TRBV24-1 and TRBJ2-1; 8 bases match TRBD1. This CDR3 spans 13 amino acids. Germline values: CDR1 KGHDR, CDR2 SFDVKD. With V trimmed by 8 bases and J by 3 bases, 2 bases remained unmatched.

V and J are TRBV7-9 and TRBJ2-7; the match to TRBD2 covers 12 bases. Germline values: CDR1 SEHNR, CDR2 FQNEAQ (reference sequence). The CDR3 contains 15 residues. Trimming cost V 5 bases and J 5 bases; bases outside gene matches: 7. CDR3 in DNA: TGTGCCAGCAGCCACCCACTAGCGGGAGGACACGAGCAGTACTTC. Translated, it gives CASSHPLAGGHEQYF.

The chain joins TRBV9 to TRBJ2-5; D unclear. The germline V gene has CDR1 SGDLS and CDR2 YYNGEE. The CDR3 length is 15 residues. Trimming removed 4 bases at V and 4 bases at J, with 17 bases between. CDR3 region: CASSTRPVTGETQYF. In DNA, the CDR3 is TGTGCCAGCAGCACCCGACCGGTAACTGGAGAGACCCAGTACTTC.

This clonotype was recorded many times. The rearrangement links TRBV5-5 to TRBJ2-1; 7 bases match TRBD2. The V gene's germline CDR1 is SGHKS and CDR2 YYEKEE (reference sequence). The CDR3 runs to 15 residues. J gave up 3 bases and V 2 bases, and 5 bases lay outside the gene matches. CDR3 residues: CASSLSASGYNEQFF. The CDR3 nucleotides read TGTGCCAGCAGCTTATCGGCTAGCGGCTACAATGAGCAGTTCTTC. Filled out from reference TRBV5-5 and TRBJ2-1, the complete variable domain reads DAGVTQSPTHLIKTRGQQVTLRCSPISGHKSVSWYQQVLGQGPQFIFQYYEKEERGRGNFPDRFSARQFPNYSSELNVNALLLGDSALYLCASSLSASGYNEQFFGPGTRLTVL.

The sample holds a few counts of this clonotype. V usage is TRBV28 and J usage is TRBJ1-5; perhaps TRBD1 as D (6 bases). CDR3 size: 14 residues. V dropped 7 bases and J dropped 4 bases, with 14 bases sitting between them. The germline CDR1 and CDR2 sequences are MDHEN and SYDVKM. CDR3 bases: TGTGCCAGCACCCGAGGGGGGTTAAATCAGCCCCAGCATTTT. It is translated as CASTRGGLNQPQHF. The whole variable domain, filled in from reference TRBV28 and TRBJ1-5, reads DVKVTQSSRYLVKRTGEKVFLECVQDMDHENMFWYRQDPGLGLRLIYFSYDVKMKEKGDIPEGYSVSREKKERFSLILESASTNQTSMYLCASTRGGLNQPQHFGDGTRLSIL.

This clonotype was counted only a few times. This chain links TRBV29-1 with TRBJ1-1; D is perhaps TRBD1 (6 bases). The germline gives CDR1 SQVTM, CDR2 ANQGSEA. This CDR3 region has 11 residues. Trimming cost V 4 bases and J 10 bases, with 13 bases left between them. In DNA, the CDR3 is TGCAGCGTTGTAGGGGGGGCGGCAGCTTTCTTT. The encoded protein is CSVVGGAAAFF.

In this sample, this clonotype turned up many times. V usage is TRBV29-1 and J usage is TRBJ2-1, with D possibly being TRBD2 (5 bases). Per the germline V gene, CDR1 is SQVTM and CDR2 is ANQGSEA. The CDR3 covers 13 residues. The germline V and J ends were trimmed by 4 bases and 0 bases, with 7 bases remaining between them. CDR3 bases: TGCAGCGTTGCTGGAGGCTCCTACAATGAGCAGTTCTTC. The encoded protein is CSVAGGSYNEQFF.

The chain joins TRBV25-1 to TRBJ2-2; 7 bases are a match to TRBD1. This CDR3 has 16 residues. The germline V gene has CDR1 MGHDK and CDR2 SYGVNS. With V trimmed by 6 bases and J by 2 bases, 9 bases remained unmatched. The CDR3, as DNA: TGTGCCAGCAGAGGAACAGGGGTCACCAACACCGGGGAGCTGTTTTTT. As protein: CASRGTGVTNTGELFF. Full variable domain (outside the CDR3, taken from reference TRBV25-1 and TRBJ2-2): EADIYQTPRYLVIGTGKKITLECSQTMGHDKMYWYQQDPGMELHLIHYSYGVNSTEKGDLSSESTVSRIRTEHFPLTLESARPSHTSQYLCASRGTGVTNTGELFFGEGSRLTVL.

The V gene is TRBV11-3, the J gene TRBJ2-1, with 13 bases aligning to TRBD2. The CDR3 is made up of 15 amino acids. J lost 7 bases, V lost 4 bases, and 4 bases had no gene match. Germline V gene data show CDR1 as SGHNT and CDR2 as YENEEA. The CDR3, as DNA: TGTGCCAGCAGCTGGGGGACTAGCGGGAATAATGAGCAGTTCTTC. Translated: CASSWGTSGNNEQFF. The variable domain in full, completed from reference TRBV11-3 and TRBJ2-1, reads EAGVVQSPRYKIIEKKQPVAFWCNPISGHNTLYWYLQNLGQGPELLIRYENEEAVDDSQLPKDRFSAERLKGVDSTLKIQPAELGDSAVYLCASSWGTSGNNEQFFGPGTRLTVL.

This CDR3 is CSAAASGSRDTQYF. CDR3 nucleotide sequence: TGCAGTGCAGCGGCTAGCGGGAGTCGAGATACGCAGTATTTT. The rearrangement joins TRBV20-1 to TRBJ2-3; 10 bases align to TRBD2. This CDR3 contains 14 residues. Germline trimming cut 6 bases from V and 5 bases from J; bases unmatched to any gene: 8. Germline CDR1 is DFQATT and CDR2 is SNEGSKA (reference sequence).

This clonotype has a count of ten or more. This rearrangement joins TRBV13 to TRBJ1-5; no clear D gene. The V and J ends lost 2 bases and 0 bases respectively, with 8 bases between them. In germline, CDR1 is PRHDT, CDR2 FYEKMQ (reference sequence). The CDR3 is 15 amino acids. Here the CDR3 reads CASSLKGYSNQPQHF. CDR3 DNA sequence: TGTGCCAGCAGCTTAAAAGGTTATAGCAATCAGCCCCAGCATTTT.

This clonotype has a handful of counts. V and J are TRBV7-3 and TRBJ2-3; D not certain. The ends were cut back, 5 bases at V and 5 bases at J, with 11 bases in the middle. The CDR3 covers 13 residues. In germline, CDR1 is SGHTA, CDR2 FQGTGA. Written as DNA, the CDR3 is TGTGCCAGCAGCCGTTTATCTGGAGATACGCAGTATTTT. This translates into CASSRLSGDTQYF.

The CDR3 here is CASSLRDSPATF. The CDR3 DNA sequence: TGTGCCAGCAGCCTCCGGGACAGTCCGGCCACCTTC. The V gene is TRBV7-9, the J gene TRBJ1-2, with 7 positions matching TRBD1. CDR3 length: 12 amino acids. The junction had 10 bases not matched to a gene; V was cut back by 5 bases and J by 13 bases. Germline values: CDR1 SEHNR, CDR2 FQNEAQ (reference sequence).

This clonotype was seen many times. The V and J genes are TRBV6-5 and TRBJ1-2; D might be TRBD1 (6 bases). Germline CDR1 reads MNHEY; CDR2 reads SVGAGI. Trimming took 2 bases from V and 6 from J, leaving 13 bases between them. This CDR3 region has 14 residues. The CDR3, as DNA: TGTGCCAGCAGTTACATGGGGGGCGCGGATGGCTACACCTTC. Protein sequence: CASSYMGGADGYTF.

As DNA, the CDR3 is TGCGCCAGCAGCTCGTCGACTAGTTTTAAGGACTACGAGCAGTACTTC. Translated, it gives CASSSSTSFKDYEQYF. The chain links TRBV5-1 to TRBJ2-7, with D perhaps matching TRBD2 (6 bases). V lost 3 bases, J lost 3 bases, and 19 bases lay in between. Per the germline V gene, CDR1 is SGHRS and CDR2 is YFSETQ. This CDR3 comprises 16 residues.

This clonotype was counted ten times or more. The chain joins TRBV4-2 to TRBJ2-1; D is unresolved. The CDR3 extends over 16 amino acids. Germline V gives CDR1 LGHNA, CDR2 YNFKEQ. V lost 1 base, J lost 4 bases, and 14 bases lay in between. The CDR3 DNA reads TGTGCCAGCAGCCAAGCCCTTGGTGGTTCTTACAATGAGCAGTTCTTC. This translates into CASSQALGGSYNEQFF.

The sample holds a few counts of this clonotype. This chain links TRBV29-1 with TRBJ1-1, with 7 nucleotides matching TRBD1. Germline-derived CDR1 and CDR2 are SQVTM and ANQGSEA. The CDR3 loop spans 14 amino acids. Unmatched junction bases numbered 10, after V lost 8 bases and J lost 1 base. CDR3 bases: TGCAGCTCCTCGACAGGGAGTAAGAACACTGAAGCTTTCTTT. Translation gives CSSSTGSKNTEAFF.

In its sample, this clonotype was seen a few times. V usage is TRBV20-1 and J usage is TRBJ2-7; 9 nucleotides match TRBD1. The CDR3 contains 13 residues. Germline V CDR1 and CDR2: DFQATT, SNEGSKA (reference sequence). Here the CDR3 reads CSGGQGGPYEQYF. In DNA form, the CDR3 reads TGCAGCGGGGGACAGGGTGGCCCCTACGAGCAGTACTTC.

As concerns this clonotype: A much larger clone differs from this one at a single base, so this may be a read error. The chain carries TRBV29-1 and TRBJ1-1; D perhaps matches TRBD1 (5 bases). The germline gives CDR1 SQVTM, CDR2 ANQGSEA. The CDR3 sequence is 11 residues long. Deletions cut 3 bases from V and 3 bases from J, with 5 bases between. The CDR3 region has the DNA TGCAGCGTTGAGGGGGACACTGAAGCTTTCTTT. This translates into CSVEGDTEAFF.

V gene TRBV6-1 combines with J gene TRBJ2-1; TRBD2 aligns across 8 bases. Germline V CDR1 and CDR2: MNHNS, SASEGT. This CDR3 spans 15 amino acids. The trim removed 5 bases at V and 0 bases at J, leaving 3 bases unmatched. In DNA, the CDR3 is TGTGCCAGCAGTCGTAGCGGGGCCTCCTACAATGAGCAGTTCTTC. Its protein product is CASSRSGASYNEQFF.

This clonotype was seen at least ten times. This chain connects TRBV7-2 to TRBJ2-7; either TRBD1 or TRBD2 may supply D (5 bases each). Germline loops: CDR1 SGHTA, CDR2 FQGNSA. Trimming removed 2 bases at V and 2 bases at J, with 13 bases between. CDR3 length: 15 residues. The CDR3 loop reads CASSLMWDGPYEQYF. CDR3 bases: TGTGCCAGCAGCTTAATGTGGGACGGGCCCTACGAGCAGTACTTC.